The 17 T cell receptor beta chains presented below share a single source sample, sequenced in a study of control samples from healthy donors and cancer patients. Profiling relied on immunoSEQ multiplex PCR, and the TCRdb table lists in-frame clones only, not all of them. The sample has 93,000 or so clones; around 89% are singletons. The sequencing input was PBMCs. The receptors stem from a man aged 55-75 years with lung cancer.

V usage is TRBV18 and J usage is TRBJ2-7; D call uncertain. The CDR3 contains 13 residues. Germline-derived CDR1 and CDR2 are KGHSH and LQKENI. Trimming removed 3 bases at V and 5 bases at J, with 11 bases between. The CDR3 region has the DNA TGTGCCAGCTCACCTTATAGGGAAGACGAGCAGTACGTC. Residues: CASSPYREDEQYV.

This chain connects TRBV30 to TRBJ2-5; 12 nucleotides line up with TRBD1. With V trimmed by 4 bases and J by 6 bases, 12 bases remained unmatched. Germline loops: CDR1 GTSNPN, CDR2 SVGIG (reference sequence). CDR3 size: 16 residues. The CDR3 reads CAWILKGTGGSKTQYF. The CDR3 DNA is TGTGCCTGGATCCTCAAAGGGACAGGGGGCTCGAAGACCCAGTACTTC. The whole variable domain, remainder taken from reference TRBV30 and TRBJ2-5, is SQTIHQWPATLVQPVGSPLSLECTVEGTSNPNLYWYRQAAGRGLQLLFYSVGIGQISSEVPQNLSASRPQDRQFILSSKKLLLSDSGFYLCAWILKGTGGSKTQYFGPGTRLLVL.

This chain uses TRBV5-1 with TRBJ2-3; possible D gene TRBD2, 8 bases. The CDR3 extends over 16 amino acids. Trimming removed 3 bases from V and 1 base from J, with 15 bases in between. The germline gives CDR1 SGHRS, CDR2 YFSETQ. The CDR3 bases are TGCGCCAGCAGCTCGAACAGGGGACTAGGCACAGATACGCAGTATTTT. It is translated as CASSSNRGLGTDTQYF.

This CDR3 reads CASSLFRDNEAFF. The CDR3 DNA reads as TGTGCCAGCAGCTTATTTAGAGACAATGAAGCTTTCTTT. The chain recombines TRBV7-3 with TRBJ1-1; D gene unclear. Per germline, CDR1 SGHTA and CDR2 FQGTGA. The CDR3 length is 13 residues. V lost 2 bases and J 7 bases, leaving 11 bases between the germline ends.

The V gene is TRBV7-2, the J gene TRBJ1-6, with D maybe TRBD1 (5 bases). The CDR3 is 15 residues long. Germline assignment: CDR1 SGHTA and CDR2 FQGNSA. Between the trimmed V and J ends, which lost 1 base and 5 bases, there was a span of 9 bases. The CDR3 region is CASSLGSGNNSPLHF. The CDR3 coding sequence is TGTGCCAGCAGCTTAGGATCAGGGAATAATTCACCCCTCCACTTT.

This clone occurred once. J is TRBJ2-1 and V is TRBV24-1; 9 nucleotides line up with TRBD1. The CDR3 runs to 13 residues. Per the germline V gene, CDR1 is KGHDR and CDR2 is SFDVKD. V was clipped by 5 bases and J by 6 bases; unmatched bases: 1. CDR3 nucleotides: TGTGCCACCAGTGGGACAGGGGTCAATGAGCAGTTCTTC. Translation gives CATSGTGVNEQFF.

This clone was recorded once. This chain connects TRBV6-4 to TRBJ2-7, with 7 bases fitting TRBD2. Germline trimming cut 8 bases from V and 0 bases from J; bases unmatched to any gene: 7. The germline V gene encodes CDR1 MRHNA and CDR2 SNTAGT. The CDR3 has 14 residues. CDR3 sequence: CASDSGGSSYEQYF. CDR3 nucleotides: TGTGCCAGCGATTCGGGGGGTAGCTCCTACGAGCAGTACTTC.

The rearrangement links TRBV5-1 to TRBJ1-4; no definite D call. Germline V lookup: CDR1 SGHRS, CDR2 YFSETQ. V was shortened by 4 bases and J by 3 bases, with 13 bases between the two germline ends. CDR3 length: 15 residues. CDR3 sequence (DNA): TGCGCCAGCAGCCCCCGGACCGCGGCTAATGAAAAACTGTTTTTT. Protein: CASSPRTAANEKLFF.

The J gene is TRBJ2-5, the V gene TRBV9; D may be TRBD1 (5 bases). The V and J ends lost 4 bases and 5 bases respectively, with 18 bases between them. The CDR3 has 15 residues. The germline CDR1 and CDR2 sequences are SGDLS and YYNGEE. CDR3 residues: CASSSTGALRETQYF. The CDR3 DNA sequence: TGTGCCAGCAGCTCCACTGGGGCCCTGAGGGAGACCCAGTACTTC.

The rearrangement links TRBV5-5 to TRBJ2-2, with D perhaps given as TRBD1 or TRBD2 (6 bases each). Germline CDR1 reads SGHKS; CDR2 reads YYEKEE (reference sequence). This CDR3 is built from 15 residues. The germline V and J ends were trimmed by 5 bases and 6 bases, with 17 bases remaining between them. CDR3 in amino acids: CASSTRGVGPGELFF. Written as DNA, the CDR3 is TGTGCCAGCAGTACTAGGGGGGTTGGCCCCGGGGAGCTGTTTTTT.

The chain employs TRBV27 and TRBJ1-1, with a tentative D call TRBD1 (5 bases). The germline V gene has CDR1 MNHEY and CDR2 SMNVEV (reference sequence). The CDR3 has 14 amino acids. V lost 6 bases, J lost 3 bases, and 14 bases lay in between. The CDR3: CASRAGSSYTEAFF. DNA for the CDR3: TGTGCCAGCAGGGCAGGGAGCTCGTACACTGAAGCTTTCTTT.

The gene calls are TRBV3-1 (or the pseudogene TRBV3-2) and TRBJ1-5, with D possibly matching TRBD1 (5 bases). The germline V and J ends were trimmed by 0 bases and 8 bases, with 14 bases remaining between them. Germline CDR1 is LGHDT and CDR2 is YNNKEL (reference sequence). The CDR3 contains 15 residues. CDR3 region: CASSQDLLTAKPQHF. CDR3 bases: TGTGCCAGCAGCCAAGATCTATTGACAGCGAAGCCCCAGCATTTT.

The chain is built from TRBV24-1 and TRBJ2-3; D not resolved. The CDR3 sequence is 13 residues long. The germline V gene encodes CDR1 KGHDR and CDR2 SFDVKD. V gave up 3 bases and J gave up 3 bases, with 6 bases separating them. CDR3 coding DNA: TGTGCCACCAGTGATGATGGGACAGATACGCAGTATTTT. The encoded protein is CATSDDGTDTQYF.

V usage is TRBV6-5 and J usage is TRBJ1-1; the D is unclear. CDR1 is MNHEY and CDR2 is SVGAGI in the germline V gene. V lost 6 bases and J lost 1, with 9 bases in between. This CDR3 spans 13 amino acids. For the CDR3, the DNA is TGTGCCAGCAGGTTAGAGGGGAACACTGAAGCTTTCTTT. Its protein product is CASRLEGNTEAFF.

There are a few counts of this clone. V gene TRBV2 combines with J gene TRBJ2-1; D is undetermined. The V gene lost 4 bases and the J gene lost 7 bases, with 5 bases spanning the gap. CDR1 SNHLY and CDR2 FYNNEI come from the germline V gene. The CDR3 is 11 residues long. CDR3 sequence reads: CASSVSNEQFF. In DNA form, the CDR3 reads TGTGCCAGCAGTGTTTCAAATGAGCAGTTCTTC.

The rearrangement uses TRBV29-1 and TRBJ1-1; D is unresolved. This CDR3 comprises 12 residues. Trimming stripped 2 bases from V and 4 bases from J, with 8 bases between. The germline CDR1 and CDR2 sequences are SQVTM and ANQGSEA. The CDR3 protein is CSVERESTEAFF. The CDR3 region has the DNA TGCAGCGTTGAAAGGGAGAGCACTGAAGCTTTCTTT.

This clone was counted only a few times. This chain joins TRBV6-6 and TRBJ1-5, with no clear D. This CDR3 contains 14 residues. V gave up 3 bases and J gave up 6 bases, with 12 bases separating them. Germline V gene sequence: CDR1 MNHNY, CDR2 SVGAGI (reference sequence). The CDR3 spells CASSYLGLSQPQHF. The CDR3 DNA reads TGTGCCAGCAGTTATTTGGGGTTGAGTCAGCCCCAGCATTTT.